Shown below are 15 T cell receptor beta chains from a single sample sequenced in a study of immune heterogeneity within non-small cell lung tumors. The authors amplified TCR beta CDR3 by multiplex PCR with 32 V and 13 J primers. Using its own MiXCR run on the multiplex PCR reads, TCRdb lists one record per CDR3 protein. Of under 35,000 distinct CDR3 sequences detected, around 30% appear once; the ten largest clones hold almost 4%. Template material for each sample was 450 to 750 ng of bulk tumor genomic DNA. Collection of several biopsies per primary tumor, spaced far apart, took place during surgery. Curative surgery was undertaken by patients, who had untreated, newly diagnosed non-small cell lung cancer. The specimen sequenced was lung tumor tissue. These TCRs come from a man aged 40-50 years with non-small cell lung cancer.

This clonotype turned up a few times. For the CDR3, the DNA is TGCAGTGCTACCGCGGGAGGCACAGATACGCAGTATTTT. It codes for CSATAGGTDTQYF. The rearrangement links TRBV20-1 to TRBJ2-3; TRBD2 matches 7 bases. Per the germline V gene, CDR1 is DFQATT and CDR2 is SNEGSKA (reference sequence). The V gene end was trimmed by 4 bases and the J gene end by 1 base; junction bases not matched to a gene: 2. The CDR3 is 13 residues long.

This clonotype was seen many times. This rearrangement joins TRBV3-1 to TRBJ1-1, with D perhaps matching TRBD1 (5 bases). The length of the CDR3 is 15 residues. The V and J ends lost 4 bases and 6 bases respectively, with 18 bases between them. Germline CDR1 LGHDT, CDR2 YNNKEL (reference sequence). CDR3 amino acids: CASSLGGTKGAEAFF. In DNA, the CDR3 is TGTGCCAGCAGCCTCGGGGGGACGAAAGGCGCTGAAGCTTTCTTT. The entire variable domain, with the rest obtained from reference TRBV3-1 and TRBJ1-1, is as follows: DTAVSQTPKYLVTQMGNDKSIKCEQNLGHDTMYWYKQDSKKFLKIMFSYNNKELIINETVPNRFSPKSPDKAHLNLHINSLELGDSAVYFCASSLGGTKGAEAFFGQGTRLTVV.

At least ten counts were recorded for this clonotype. This chain links TRBV6-1 with TRBJ2-7, with a weak D call TRBD1 (6 bases). Germline CDR1 is MNHNS and CDR2 is SASEGT. CDR3 length: 12 residues. Trimming stripped 1 base from V and 5 bases from J, with 6 bases between. In nucleotides, the CDR3 is TGTGCCAGCAGTGAAGGGGGGCACGAGCAGTACTTC. Protein product: CASSEGGHEQYF.

About this clonotype itself: One end of the junction does not line up with germline, which may come from a read error. The chain has TRBV6-1 and TRBJ1-2; D not certain. Germline loops: CDR1 MNHNS, CDR2 SASEGT. CDR3 length: 15 amino acids. The CDR3 reads CARSESWVGRYGYTF. CDR3 DNA sequence: TGTGCCAGAAGTGAAAGTTGGGTCGGGCGATATGGCTACACCTTC.

Details on this clonotype: A clone one base away is much larger, so this may be a read error. The V call is TRBV19, the J call TRBJ2-7; TRBD1 matches at 9 bases. Germline V gene data show CDR1 as LNHDA and CDR2 as SQIVND (reference sequence). The CDR3 runs to 14 residues. DNA of the CDR3: TGTGCCAGTAGTGCCGGGACAGGGCTCAGCGAGGAGTACTTC. As protein: CASSAGTGLSEEYF.

This clonotype was seen repeatedly, ten times or more. This rearrangement joins TRBV4-2 to TRBJ2-3; 10 bases are a match to TRBD2. The junction had 12 bases not matched to a gene; V was cut back by 1 base and J by 8 bases. The CDR3 loop spans 17 amino acids. The germline V gene encodes CDR1 LGHNA and CDR2 YNFKEQ. The chain's CDR3 is CASSQASSGGSGVTQYF. CDR3 in DNA: TGTGCCAGCAGCCAAGCATCTAGCGGGGGTTCCGGGGTTACGCAGTATTTT.

The rearrangement uses TRBV10-3 and TRBJ2-2, with a possible D match to TRBD2 (6 bases). The germline gives CDR1 ENHRY, CDR2 SYGVKD. V lost 7 bases and J lost 0, with 12 bases in between. The CDR3 has 15 residues. CDR3 protein: CAIKEGNSNTGELFF. The CDR3 DNA sequence: TGTGCCATCAAGGAGGGCAACTCGAACACCGGGGAGCTGTTTTTT.

This clonotype was seen a few times. The CDR3 region has the DNA TGTGCCAGCAGCTTGGAACGGTCTTTCTACAATGAGCAGTTCTTC. This translates into CASSLERSFYNEQFF. The rearrangement links TRBV5-6 to TRBJ2-1; D is ambiguous. The CDR3 is made up of 15 amino acids. CDR1 SGHDT and CDR2 YYEEEE come from the germline V gene. Trimming removed 0 bases from V and 3 bases from J, with 10 bases in between.

With regard to this clonotype: This may be a read error: a much more frequent sequence differs by one nucleotide. The chain is built from TRBV6-2 or TRBV6-3 and TRBJ2-7; D remains ambiguous. This CDR3 region has 16 residues. Trimming removed 5 bases from V and 2 bases from J, with 19 bases in between. Germline V CDR1 and CDR2: MNHEY, SVGEGT. The CDR3 sequence is CASSTRAPAPPYEQYF. The CDR3 nucleotides are TGTGCCAGCAGTACTCGGGCGCCCGCACCCCCCTACGAGCAGTACTTC.

This clonotype is a singleton in its sample. This may arise from a read error, as a much more abundant clone is one base away. The rearrangement links TRBV6-1 to TRBJ1-5; 8 nucleotides align to TRBD1. The CDR3 loop spans 16 amino acids. Germline values: CDR1 MNHNS, CDR2 SASEGT. The CDR3: CASSPIRGLNNQPQNF. Written as DNA, the CDR3 is TGTGCCAGCAGCCCAATCAGGGGGCTGAACAATCAGCCCCAGAATTTT.

The chain uses TRBV29-1 and TRBJ2-1, with TRBD1 identical over 7 bases. Looked up from germline, CDR1 is SQVTM and CDR2 is ANQGSEA. V lost 2 bases to trimming and J lost 6 bases; unmatched junction nucleotides: 7. The CDR3 runs to 14 residues. CDR3 protein: CSVERTGFINEQFF. The CDR3 bases are TGCAGCGTTGAAAGGACAGGCTTCATCAATGAGCAGTTCTTC.

This clonotype was recorded many times. CDR3 region: CAISGTGSGYSNQPQHF. The CDR3 DNA sequence: TGTGCCATCAGTGGTACAGGGTCGGGGTATAGCAATCAGCCCCAGCATTTT. The chain couples TRBV10-3 to TRBJ1-5; D is possibly TRBD1 (6 bases). The CDR3 runs to 17 residues. CDR1 ENHRY and CDR2 SYGVKD come from the germline V gene. V was cut by 4 bases and J by 0 bases, with 16 bases left in between.

This clonotype has a handful of counts. The gene calls are TRBV11-3 and TRBJ2-2; D unclear. The germline V and J ends were trimmed by 3 bases and 9 bases, with 11 bases remaining between them. This CDR3 has 13 residues. From germline, CDR1 is SGHNT and CDR2 YENEEA. The CDR3 DNA is TGTGCCAGCAGCTTGTCATACCCCTGGGAGCTGTTTTTT. Translating gives CASSLSYPWELFF.

Remarks on this clonotype: A much larger clone lies one base from this, so it may be a read error. The V call is TRBV6-1, the J call TRBJ2-3, with TRBD1 matching 7 bases. The CDR3 is 13 residues long. The germline gives CDR1 MNHNS, CDR2 SASEGT. This CDR3 is CASSRDSTDTQDF. DNA of the CDR3: TGTGCCAGCAGCCGGGACAGCACAGATACGCAGGATTTT.

This sequence joins TRBV11-3 and TRBJ2-7, with 7 bases aligning to TRBD2. V lost 5 bases, J lost 1 base, and 11 bases stayed unmatched. Looked up from germline, CDR1 is SGHNT and CDR2 is YENEEA. The CDR3 totals 16 residues. The CDR3: CASSKPGGSGSYEQYF. The CDR3 bases are TGTGCCAGCAGCAAGCCGGGGGGTAGCGGTTCCTACGAGCAGTACTTC. Complete variable domain (other parts from reference TRBV11-3 and TRBJ2-7): EAGVVQSPRYKIIEKKQPVAFWCNPISGHNTLYWYLQNLGQGPELLIRYENEEAVDDSQLPKDRFSAERLKGVDSTLKIQPAELGDSAVYLCASSKPGGSGSYEQYFGPGTRLTVT.